A single T cell receptor (beta chain) is shown here with its context. This entry is derived from a study of blood T cell repertoires in COVID-19. Study overall: From T cells, B-cell-depleted T cells, or PBMCs came the material, which was cDNA or gDNA.

Germline-derived CDR1 and CDR2 are MGHDK and SYGVNS. The V and J ends lost 6 bases and 7 bases respectively, with 18 bases between them. The CDR3 runs 14 residues. Clones were sequenced by immunoSEQ multiplex PCR, and TCRdb holds only the in-frame ones, with some missing. The table has about 94,000 clones, roughly 80% seen once. A Seattle source enrolled patients during active infection and followed them longitudinally. The chain has TRBV25-1 and TRBJ1-2; D possibly corresponds to TRBD1 (6 bases). The receptor comes from a man aged 65-85 years with COVID-19, enrolled during active disease. Source material: peripheral blood. The CDR3 here is CASSRTDSRGGYTF. The CDR3 DNA reads TGTGCCAGCAGCCGGACAGATTCTCGGGGTGGCTACACCTTC.